Following are 18 T cell receptor beta chains from one sample sequenced in a study of OX40 agonist ivuxolimab in advanced cancers. The library was generated by the immunoSEQ multiplex PCR assay. Sourced from immuneACCESS, this table was stored by TCRdb with only in-frame sequences that have V and J called. A share of the clones is absent; for the studies checked, an unresolved V gene accounts for under half, and the remainder has no known explanation. Counted in this sample were over 60,000 clones; approximately 81% of them appeared once. The top ten clonotypes cover 2% to 2.5% of the sample. Sequences were derived from CD4+ or CD8+ T cells sorted from blood, sampled in a trial of the OX40 agonist ivuxolimab. These receptors all stem from an adult with an advanced solid tumor such as melanoma, head and neck, liver or kidney cancer.

The gene calls are TRBV11-2 and TRBJ2-3, with 8 bases that match TRBD1. The CDR3 sequence is 13 residues long. The J segment lost 6 bases and the V segment lost 6 bases, leaving 5 bases of the junction unmatched. Per germline, CDR1 SGHAT and CDR2 FQNNGV. The CDR3 loop reads CASSSQGADTQYF. CDR3 in DNA: TGTGCCAGCAGTAGCCAGGGGGCGGATACGCAGTATTTT.

The chain employs TRBV7-2 and TRBJ1-3, with D possibly matching TRBD1 (5 bases). Trimming left V 3 bases short and J 4 bases short, with 13 bases between. The CDR3 has 15 residues. In germline, CDR1 is SGHTA, CDR2 FQGNSA. CDR3 DNA: TGTGCCAGCAGCTTGGGTGGGACCGCCGGAAACACCATATATTTT. Protein: CASSLGGTAGNTIYF.

The gene calls are TRBV7-8 and TRBJ1-5; D unresolved. The CDR3 covers 14 residues. Germline CDR1 is SGHVS and CDR2 is FQNEAQ. Trimming left V 1 base short and J 4 bases short, with 8 bases between. The CDR3 DNA is TGTGCCAGCAGCTTAGTCTCCATGAATCAGCCCCAGCATTTT. Translated, it gives CASSLVSMNQPQHF.

This rearrangement joins TRBV5-1 to TRBJ2-1; tentatively, D is TRBD1 (6 bases). CDR1 is SGHRS, CDR2 YFSETQ, per germline. The CDR3 sequence is 16 residues long. With 0 bases removed from V and 7 bases from J, the gap between germline ends came to 17 bases. The CDR3 coding sequence is TGCGCCAGCAGCTTGGCTGGGGGCGCGGTTAGGAATGAGCAGTTCTTC. This encodes CASSLAGGAVRNEQFF.

The V gene is TRBV7-9, the J gene TRBJ2-7; D may be TRBD2 (6 bases). This CDR3 comprises 15 residues. Germline CDR1 is SEHNR and CDR2 is FQNEAQ (reference sequence). V dropped 5 bases and J dropped 2 bases, with 16 bases sitting between them. This CDR3 is CASSPRGGATYEQYF. The DNA of the CDR3 is TGTGCCAGCAGCCCACGGGGCGGGGCGACCTACGAGCAGTACTTC. The variable domain in full, completed from reference TRBV7-9 and TRBJ2-7, reads DTGVSQNPRHKITKRGQNVTFRCDPISEHNRLYWYRQTLGQGPEFLTYFQNEAQLEKSRLLSDRFSAERPKGSFSTLEIQRTEQGDSAMYLCASSPRGGATYEQYFGPGTRLTVT.

The rearrangement uses TRBV28 and TRBJ1-4, with D hard to call. V gave up 1 base and J gave up 10 bases, with 10 bases separating them. The CDR3 has 13 amino acids. Germline assignment: CDR1 MDHEN and CDR2 SYDVKM. Written as DNA, the CDR3 is TGTGCCAGCAGTTTATACTCCCGGGGAAAACTGTTTTTT. It translates to CASSLYSRGKLFF. Full variable domain (missing parts from reference TRBV28 and TRBJ1-4): DVKVTQSSRYLVKRTGEKVFLECVQDMDHENMFWYRQDPGLGLRLIYFSYDVKMKEKGDIPEGYSVSREKKERFSLILESASTNQTSMYLCASSLYSRGKLFFGSGTQLSVL.

The chain recombines TRBV29-1 with TRBJ1-1, with D perhaps TRBD1 (6 bases). Trimming pared 6 bases from V and 8 bases from J, leaving 16 bases between. CDR1 is SQVTM and CDR2 is ANQGSEA in the germline V gene. This CDR3 has 12 amino acids. CDR3 coding DNA: TGCAGCGTCTTACCAGGGGTTACGGAAGCTTTCTTT. Its translation is CSVLPGVTEAFF. Supplemented by reference TRBV29-1 and TRBJ1-1, the full variable domain reads SAVISQKPSRDICQRGTSLTIQCQVDSQVTMMFWYRQQPGQSLTLIATANQGSEATYESGFVIDKFPISRPNLTFSTLTVSNMSPEDSSIYLCSVLPGVTEAFFGQGTRLTVV.

The chain recombines TRBV18 with TRBJ2-2; TRBD1 matches 10 bases. This CDR3 contains 15 residues. Germline V lookup: CDR1 KGHSH, CDR2 LQKENI. J was trimmed by 4 bases and V by 3 bases; bases with no gene match: 2. CDR3 nucleotides: TGTGCCAGCTCACCGGGACAGGGGTCCACCGGGGAGCTGTTTTTT. This encodes CASSPGQGSTGELFF. The variable domain in full, completed from reference TRBV18 and TRBJ2-2, reads NAGVMQNPRHLVRRRGQEARLRCSPMKGHSHVYWYRQLPEEGLKFMVYLQKENIIDESGMPKERFSAEFPKEGPSILRIQQVVRGDSAAYFCASSPGQGSTGELFFGEGSRLTVL.

This rearrangement joins TRBV7-9 to TRBJ1-4, with D perhaps TRBD1 (6 bases). Germline CDR1 and CDR2: SEHNR and FQNEAQ (reference sequence). The CDR3 has 15 residues. V was clipped by 1 base and J by 8 bases, with 14 bases between them. The CDR3 sequence: CASSLDGGPREKLFF. In nucleotides, the CDR3 is TGTGCCAGCAGCTTAGATGGGGGGCCGCGGGAAAAACTGTTTTTT.

This chain connects TRBV5-1 to TRBJ2-4; D possibly matches TRBD1 or TRBD2 (5 bases each). Trimming took off 0 bases at V and 5 bases at J, with 9 bases between the two ends. CDR3 size: 14 residues. The germline CDR1 and CDR2 sequences are SGHRS and YFSETQ. The chain's CDR3 is CASSLGWGQNIQYF. DNA of the CDR3: TGCGCCAGCAGCTTGGGATGGGGACAAAACATTCAGTACTTC.

The chain uses TRBV6-5 and TRBJ1-2; a weak D match, TRBD1 (6 bases). The CDR3 spans 13 residues. Germline V lookup: CDR1 MNHEY, CDR2 SVGAGI. V dropped 10 bases and J dropped 2 bases, with 14 bases sitting between them. The CDR3 DNA is TGTGCCACTGCCCGGGGGGCGAACTATGGCTACACCTTC. Translation gives CATARGANYGYTF.

The chain uses TRBV6-1 and TRBJ2-1; D remains unclear. There are 11 residues in the CDR3. V was trimmed by 0 bases and J by 10 bases, leaving 4 bases between them. CDR1 is MNHNS, CDR2 SASEGT, per germline. The CDR3 reads CASSEAWEQFF. Written as DNA, the CDR3 is TGTGCCAGCAGTGAAGCCTGGGAGCAGTTCTTC.

The chain joins TRBV4-3 to TRBJ1-2; D is undetermined. Germline V gene sequence: CDR1 LGHNA, CDR2 YSLEER. This CDR3 comprises 15 residues. Trimming cost V 1 base and J 0 bases, with 9 bases left between them. The CDR3 DNA is TGCGCCAGCAGCCAAGCACCTAGTCCTAACTATGGCTACACCTTC. This sequence encodes CASSQAPSPNYGYTF.

The chain combines TRBV29-1 with TRBJ1-2, with 12 bases identical to TRBD1. The CDR3 sequence is 16 residues long. Germline loops: CDR1 SQVTM, CDR2 ANQGSEA. V gave up 3 bases and J gave up 5 bases; unmatched junction bases: 10. The CDR3 DNA reads TGCAGCGTTGATGGGGCCGGGACAGGGGGCGGATATGGCTACACCTTC. Its translation: CSVDGAGTGGGYGYTF.

This clone was observed a few times. This chain joins TRBV18 and TRBJ1-5; no clear D. Looked up from germline, CDR1 is KGHSH and CDR2 is LQKENI. Trimming pared 0 bases from V and 2 bases from J, leaving 11 bases between. The CDR3 is 16 residues long. The CDR3 is CASSPPRPPGNQPQHF. The CDR3 coding sequence is TGTGCCAGCTCACCACCGCGACCTCCCGGCAATCAGCCCCAGCATTTT.

The chain is built from TRBV2 and TRBJ2-7; D tentatively reads TRBD1 or TRBD2 (6 bases each). The CDR3 has 13 amino acids. Germline assignment: CDR1 SNHLY and CDR2 FYNNEI. Trimming removed 2 bases from V and 7 bases from J, with 12 bases in between. CDR3 coding DNA: TGTGCCAGCAGTGAACCGGGGGCGCGGGAGCAGTACTTC. It specifies CASSEPGAREQYF.

There are a few counts of this clone. The rearrangement joins TRBV13 to TRBJ2-3; 8 bases are a match to TRBD1. After removal of 0 bases from V and 2 bases from J, the junction contained 4 bases not matched to a gene. This CDR3 region has 16 residues. Germline V gene sequence: CDR1 PRHDT, CDR2 FYEKMQ (reference sequence). Here the CDR3 reads CASSLGGQGLTDTQYF. The CDR3 coding sequence is TGTGCCAGCAGCTTAGGAGGACAGGGTCTCACAGATACGCAGTATTTT.

The gene calls are TRBV4-3 and TRBJ2-4; D might be TRBD2 (7 bases). From germline, CDR1 is LGHNA and CDR2 YSLEER. Trimming cost V 1 base and J 2 bases, with 18 bases left between them. This CDR3 region has 18 residues. The CDR3 here is CASSQGGGGAGSKNIQYF. As DNA, the CDR3 is TGCGCCAGCAGCCAAGGGGGCGGGGGCGCCGGATCCAAAAACATTCAGTACTTC.